The clone carrying this T cell receptor (beta chain) was detected a few times. As yet, its antigen is unknown. This record belongs to a study of response to subunit inactivated influenza vaccine. Study-level results: Few new T cells, the authors suggested, are recruited by each seasonal influenza vaccination.

The CDR3 is 17 amino acids. J lost 3 bases, V lost 0 bases, and 5 bases had no gene match. Germline assignment: CDR1 MNHEY and CDR2 SVGEGT. TCRdb used MiXCR to reprocess the RT-PCR reads, holding one entry per CDR3 protein. Of about 570,000 distinct CDR3 sequences in the sample, around 11% were seen once. The rearrangement uses TRBV6-2 or TRBV6-3 and TRBJ2-5; 12 bases are a match to TRBD2. The sequencing here drew on PBMCs from blood, taken on the day of vaccination. This TCR derives from a man aged 45-60 years who received an inactivated influenza vaccine. The CDR3 loop is CASSYSPSGRAEETQYF. The CDR3 nucleotides read TGTGCCAGCAGTTACTCTCCTAGCGGGAGGGCCGAAGAGACCCAGTACTTC.